The rows below give T cell receptor beta chains drawn from one sample of a study of OX40 agonist ivuxolimab in advanced cancers. Only in-frame clones appear in the TCRdb table, and some are missing; sequencing was by immunoSEQ multiplex PCR. Of roughly 60,000 clones detected, 92% appear once; the ten largest clones hold 20% to 30%. The sample consisted of CD4+ or CD8+ T cells sorted from blood, taken in a trial of the OX40 agonist ivuxolimab. These receptors were obtained from an adult with an advanced solid tumor such as melanoma, head and neck, liver or kidney cancer. Each CDR3 is given with its conserved first and last residue. Each record gives: CDR3 protein, CDR3 DNA, clone size, CDR3 length, V gene, J gene, D gene. The D gene is left open where the match is weak. Clone size is given for some rows only: seen once, a few or many times, or a class if the clone is expanded.

CDR3 protein: CASSQELVPSSYEQYF
CDR3 DNA: TGCGCCAGCAGCCAAGAGCTAGTCCCTAGCTCCTACGAGCAGTACTTC
clone size: NA
CDR3 length: 16
V gene: TRBV4-3
J gene: TRBJ2-7
D gene: NA

CDR3 protein: CASSLDAGTNEQFF
CDR3 DNA: TGTGCTAGCAGCTTAGATGCGGGGACCAATGAGCAGTTCTTC
clone size: once
CDR3 length: 14
V gene: TRBV7-7
J gene: TRBJ2-1
D gene: NA

CDR3 protein: CASSTGLYEQYF
CDR3 DNA: TGTGCCAGTAGTACCGGGCTATACGAGCAGTACTTC
clone size: NA
CDR3 length: 12
V gene: TRBV19
J gene: TRBJ2-7
D gene: NA

CDR3 protein: CASSDGDSDTQYF
CDR3 DNA: TGCGCCAGCAGTGACGGGGATTCAGATACGCAGTATTTT
clone size: NA
CDR3 length: 13
V gene: TRBV10-1
J gene: TRBJ2-3
D gene: NA

CDR3 protein: CASSVDTVFLGDTGELFF
CDR3 DNA: TGTGCCAGCAGCGTAGACACCGTATTCTTGGGGGACACCGGGGAGCTGTTTTTT
clone size: NA
CDR3 length: 18
V gene: TRBV9
J gene: TRBJ2-2
D gene: NA

CDR3 protein: CAGPMSGANTGELFF
CDR3 DNA: TGTGCCGGGCCTATGAGTGGGGCGAACACCGGGGAGCTGTTTTTT
clone size: NA
CDR3 length: 15
V gene: TRBV7-9
J gene: TRBJ2-2
D gene: NA

CDR3 protein: CASSAWGAAKNIQYF
CDR3 DNA: TGTGCCAGCAGCGCATGGGGGGCGGCCAAAAACATTCAGTACTTC
clone size: NA
CDR3 length: 15
V gene: TRBV7-2
J gene: TRBJ2-4
D gene: NA

CDR3 protein: CASSLGGEKLFF
CDR3 DNA: TGTGCCAGCAGTTTAGGAGGGGAAAAACTGTTTTTT
clone size: NA
CDR3 length: 12
V gene: TRBV27
J gene: TRBJ1-4
D gene: NA

CDR3 protein: CASSLSTGGDTEAFF
CDR3 DNA: TGTGCCAGCAGTTTATCTACAGGGGGAGACACTGAAGCTTTCTTT
clone size: NA
CDR3 length: 15
V gene: TRBV28
J gene: TRBJ1-1
D gene: TRBD1

CDR3 protein: CATQGLNSPLHF
CDR3 DNA: TGTGCCACCCAGGGCCTTAATTCACCCCTCCACTTT
clone size: NA
CDR3 length: 12
V gene: TRBV28
J gene: TRBJ1-6
D gene: NA

CDR3 protein: CASSQGGDSINIQYF
CDR3 DNA: TGTGCCAGCAGCCAAGGGGGAGACAGCATAAACATTCAGTACTTC
clone size: NA
CDR3 length: 15
V gene: TRBV14
J gene: TRBJ2-4
D gene: NA

CDR3 protein: CASSSEAGASDTQYF
CDR3 DNA: TGTGCCAGCAGTTCGGAGGCGGGAGCCTCAGATACGCAGTATTTT
clone size: once
CDR3 length: 15
V gene: TRBV5-4
J gene: TRBJ2-3
D gene: TRBD2

CDR3 protein: CASSARDYPYNEQFF
CDR3 DNA: TGTGCCAGCAGCGCCAGGGACTACCCATACAATGAGCAGTTCTTC
clone size: NA
CDR3 length: 15
V gene: TRBV9
J gene: TRBJ2-1
D gene: TRBD2

CDR3 protein: CASSNNRGLDTQYF
CDR3 DNA: TGTGCCAGCAGTAACAACAGGGGCCTGGATACGCAGTATTTT
clone size: NA
CDR3 length: 14
V gene: TRBV6-5
J gene: TRBJ2-3
D gene: TRBD1

CDR3 protein: CASSPVYTYEQYF
CDR3 DNA: TGTGCCAGCAGCCCCGTTTATACCTACGAGCAGTACTTC
clone size: NA
CDR3 length: 13
V gene: TRBV11-3
J gene: TRBJ2-7
D gene: NA

CDR3 protein: CASSFWANEGYTF
CDR3 DNA: TGTGCCAGCAGTTTCTGGGCCAACGAGGGCTACACCTTC
clone size: NA
CDR3 length: 13
V gene: TRBV27
J gene: TRBJ1-2
D gene: NA

CDR3 protein: CASSQVALRGTDTQYF
CDR3 DNA: TGCGCCAGCAGCCAAGTGGCACTCAGGGGGACAGATACGCAGTATTTT
clone size: once
CDR3 length: 16
V gene: TRBV4-3
J gene: TRBJ2-3
D gene: TRBD1

CDR3 protein: CASSRSDGYTF
CDR3 DNA: TGTGCCAGCAGTCGGTCTGATGGCTACACCTTC
clone size: NA
CDR3 length: 11
V gene: TRBV28
J gene: TRBJ1-2
D gene: NA

CDR3 protein: CASSQLGLHHSVAKNIQYF
CDR3 DNA: TGTGCCAGCAGCCAGTTGGGACTGCACCATTCCGTAGCCAAAAACATTCAGTACTTC
clone size: NA
CDR3 length: 19
V gene: TRBV21-1
J gene: TRBJ2-4
D gene: NA

CDR3 protein: CASSKTANYGYTF
CDR3 DNA: TGTGCCAGCAGCAAGACAGCGAACTATGGCTACACCTTC
clone size: NA
CDR3 length: 13
V gene: TRBV7-9
J gene: TRBJ1-2
D gene: NA

CDR3 protein: CARSPGTPIRETQYF
CDR3 DNA: TGTGCCAGAAGCCCTGGGACCCCAATCCGGGAGACCCAGTACTTC
clone size: NA
CDR3 length: 15
V gene: TRBV5-3
J gene: TRBJ2-5
D gene: NA

CDR3 protein: CSVVIAGGQETQYF
CDR3 DNA: TGCAGCGTTGTTATAGCGGGAGGCCAAGAGACCCAGTACTTC
clone size: once
CDR3 length: 14
V gene: TRBV29-1
J gene: TRBJ2-5
D gene: TRBD2

CDR3 protein: CASSSGNGQLEGDTQYF
CDR3 DNA: TGTGCCAGCAGCTCGGGCAATGGCCAGCTTGAGGGAGATACGCAGTATTTT
clone size: NA
CDR3 length: 17
V gene: TRBV11-3
J gene: TRBJ2-3
D gene: NA

CDR3 protein: CASSTEYTEAFF
CDR3 DNA: TGTGCCAGCAGCACGGAGTACACTGAAGCTTTCTTT
clone size: NA
CDR3 length: 12
V gene: TRBV7-9
J gene: TRBJ1-1
D gene: NA

CDR3 protein: CASSSTAGTSPEQYF
CDR3 DNA: TGTGCCAGCAGTTCGACGGCCGGGACAAGTCCCGAGCAGTACTTC
clone size: NA
CDR3 length: 15
V gene: TRBV6-5
J gene: TRBJ2-7
D gene: NA

CDR3 protein: CASDPGQGRSNEKLFF
CDR3 DNA: TGTGCCAGTGACCCGGGACAGGGAAGGAGCAATGAAAAACTGTTTTTT
clone size: NA
CDR3 length: 16
V gene: TRBV19
J gene: TRBJ1-4
D gene: TRBD1